Given below is one TCR beta chain in context. The data stem from a study of blood T cell repertoires in COVID-19. Seattle's cohort entered during active infection and was followed longitudinally. Trimming at V came to 5 bases and at J to 5 bases, leaving 11 bases not matched to a gene. The CDR3 consists of 17 residues. Germline lookup yields CDR1 SGHAT and CDR2 FQNNGV. The protocol was immunoSEQ multiplex PCR, while the TCRdb copy is restricted to in-frame clones and leaves out a portion. This table holds 200,000 to 250,000 clones, over 80% found once. The chain couples TRBV11-2 to TRBJ2-3; 12 positions agree with TRBD2. The sequence was collected from a woman in her twenties or thirties with COVID-19, enrolled during active disease. Sequenced material: peripheral blood. The CDR3 region is CASSLQLLAGGLDTQYF. CDR3 DNA: TGTGCCAGCAGCCTGCAGCTACTAGCGGGGGGACTAGATACGCAGTATTTT.